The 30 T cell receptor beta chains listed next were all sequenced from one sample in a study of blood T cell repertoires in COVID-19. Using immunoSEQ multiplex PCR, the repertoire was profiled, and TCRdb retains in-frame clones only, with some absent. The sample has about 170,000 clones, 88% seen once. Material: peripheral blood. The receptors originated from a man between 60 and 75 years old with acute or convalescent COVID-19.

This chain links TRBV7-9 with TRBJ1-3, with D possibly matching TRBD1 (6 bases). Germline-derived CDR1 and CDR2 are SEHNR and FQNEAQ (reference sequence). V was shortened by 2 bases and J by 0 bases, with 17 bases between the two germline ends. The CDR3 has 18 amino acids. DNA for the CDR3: TGTGCCAGCAGCTTACAGGGGCCCGGACAACGCTCTGGAAACACCATATATTTT. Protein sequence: CASSLQGPGQRSGNTIYF. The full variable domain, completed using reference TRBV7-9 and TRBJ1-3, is DTGVSQNPRHKITKRGQNVTFRCDPISEHNRLYWYRQTLGQGPEFLTYFQNEAQLEKSRLLSDRFSAERPKGSFSTLEIQRTEQGDSAMYLCASSLQGPGQRSGNTIYFGEGSWLTVV.

The CDR3 reads CSARDMETQYF. CDR3 DNA: TGCAGTGCTAGAGATATGGAGACCCAGTACTTC. The V and J genes are TRBV20-1 and TRBJ2-5; D remains unclear. Trimming stripped 0 bases from V and 5 bases from J, with 4 bases between. CDR3 length equals 11 residues. The germline V gene encodes CDR1 DFQATT and CDR2 SNEGSKA (reference sequence).

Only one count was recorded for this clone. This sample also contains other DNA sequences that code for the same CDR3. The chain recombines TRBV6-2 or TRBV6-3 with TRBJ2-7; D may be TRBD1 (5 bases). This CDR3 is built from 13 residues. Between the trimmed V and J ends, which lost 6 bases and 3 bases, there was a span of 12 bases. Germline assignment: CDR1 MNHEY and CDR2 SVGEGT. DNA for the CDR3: TGTGCCAGCAGCCGCCAGGGCGACTACGAGCAGTACTTC. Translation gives CASSRQGDYEQYF.

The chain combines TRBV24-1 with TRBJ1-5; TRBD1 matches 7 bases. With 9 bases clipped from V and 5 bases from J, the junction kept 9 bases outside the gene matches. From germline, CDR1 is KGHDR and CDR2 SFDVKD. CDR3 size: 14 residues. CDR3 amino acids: CATSGDSSYQPQHF. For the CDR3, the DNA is TGTGCCACCTCGGGGGACAGTTCATATCAGCCCCAGCATTTT.

CDR3 sequence: CATSDLPQDTYTF. In nucleotides, the CDR3 is TGTGCCACCAGTGACCTCCCCCAGGACACCTACACCTTC. The chain is built from TRBV24-1 and TRBJ1-2, with D possibly matching TRBD1 (5 bases). This CDR3 region has 13 residues. Per germline, CDR1 KGHDR and CDR2 SFDVKD. V lost 4 bases to trimming and J lost 10 bases, with 15 bases between them.

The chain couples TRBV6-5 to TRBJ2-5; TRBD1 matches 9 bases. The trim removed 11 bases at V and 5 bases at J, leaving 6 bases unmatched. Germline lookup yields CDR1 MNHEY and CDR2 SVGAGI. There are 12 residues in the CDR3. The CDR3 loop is CAGTGFGETQYF. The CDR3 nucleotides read TGTGCCGGGACAGGGTTTGGCGAGACCCAGTACTTC.

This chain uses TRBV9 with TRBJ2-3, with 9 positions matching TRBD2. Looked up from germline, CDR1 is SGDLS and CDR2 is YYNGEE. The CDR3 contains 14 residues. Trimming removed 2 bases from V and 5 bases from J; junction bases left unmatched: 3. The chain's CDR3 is CASSVSGSVDTQYF. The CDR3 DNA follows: TGTGCCAGCAGCGTTAGCGGGAGCGTAGATACGCAGTATTTT. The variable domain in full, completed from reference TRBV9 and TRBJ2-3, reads DSGVTQTPKHLITATGQRVTLRCSPRSGDLSVYWYQQSLDQGLQFLIQYYNGEERAKGNILERFSAQQFPDLHSELNLSSLELGDSALYFCASSVSGSVDTQYFGPGTRLTVL.

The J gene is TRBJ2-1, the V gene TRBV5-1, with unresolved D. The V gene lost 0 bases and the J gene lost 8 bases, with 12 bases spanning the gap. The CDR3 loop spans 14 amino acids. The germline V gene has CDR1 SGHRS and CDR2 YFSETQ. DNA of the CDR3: TGCGCCAGCAGCTTGGGTGACATCTTCGATGAGCAGTTCTTC. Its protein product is CASSLGDIFDEQFF.

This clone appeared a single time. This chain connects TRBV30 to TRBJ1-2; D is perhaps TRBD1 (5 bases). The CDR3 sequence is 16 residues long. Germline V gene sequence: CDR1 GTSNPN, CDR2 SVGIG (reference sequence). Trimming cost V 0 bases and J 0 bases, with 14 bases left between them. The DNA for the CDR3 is TGTGCCTGGAGTGTAGCCGGGGGATGGTCTAACTATGGCTACACCTTC. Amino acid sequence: CAWSVAGGWSNYGYTF.

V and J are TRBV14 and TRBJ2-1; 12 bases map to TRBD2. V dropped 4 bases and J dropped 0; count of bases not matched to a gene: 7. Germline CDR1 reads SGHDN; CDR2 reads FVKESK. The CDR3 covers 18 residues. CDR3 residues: CASSRGLAGSSSYNEQFF. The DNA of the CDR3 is TGTGCCAGCAGCCGCGGACTAGCGGGGTCTAGCTCCTACAATGAGCAGTTCTTC.

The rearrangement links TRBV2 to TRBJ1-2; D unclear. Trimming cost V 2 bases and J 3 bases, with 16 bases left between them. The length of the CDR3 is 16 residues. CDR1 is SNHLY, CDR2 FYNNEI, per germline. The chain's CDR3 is CASSEFGPGGYYGYTF. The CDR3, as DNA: TGTGCCAGCAGTGAATTCGGTCCAGGAGGGTACTATGGCTACACCTTC.

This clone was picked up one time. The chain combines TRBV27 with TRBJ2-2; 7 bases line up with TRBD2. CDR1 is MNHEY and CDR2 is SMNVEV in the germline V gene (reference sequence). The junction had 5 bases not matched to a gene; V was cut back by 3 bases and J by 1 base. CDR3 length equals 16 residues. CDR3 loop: CASSLILAENTGELFF. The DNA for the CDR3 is TGTGCCAGCAGTTTGATCCTAGCGGAGAACACCGGGGAGCTGTTTTTT.

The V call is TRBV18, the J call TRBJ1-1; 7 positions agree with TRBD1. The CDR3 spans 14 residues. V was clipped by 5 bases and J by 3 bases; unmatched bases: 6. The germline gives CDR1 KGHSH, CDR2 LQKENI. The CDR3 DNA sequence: TGTGCCAGCTCATACAGGGGCGCGGACACTGAAGCTTTCTTT. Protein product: CASSYRGADTEAFF. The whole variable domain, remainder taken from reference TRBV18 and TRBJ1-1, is NAGVMQNPRHLVRRRGQEARLRCSPMKGHSHVYWYRQLPEEGLKFMVYLQKENIIDESGMPKERFSAEFPKEGPSILRIQQVVRGDSAAYFCASSYRGADTEAFFGQGTRLTVV.

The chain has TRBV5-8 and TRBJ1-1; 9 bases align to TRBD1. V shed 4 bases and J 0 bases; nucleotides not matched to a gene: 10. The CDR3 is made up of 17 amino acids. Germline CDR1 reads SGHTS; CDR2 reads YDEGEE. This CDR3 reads CASSPFGQGLMNTEAFF. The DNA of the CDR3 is TGTGCCAGCAGCCCTTTTGGACAGGGGCTCATGAACACTGAAGCTTTCTTT.

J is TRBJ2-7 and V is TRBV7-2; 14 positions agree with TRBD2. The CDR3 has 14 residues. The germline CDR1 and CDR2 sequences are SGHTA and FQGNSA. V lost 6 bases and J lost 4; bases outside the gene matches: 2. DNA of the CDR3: TGTGCCAGCAGGGGGACTAGCGGGAGTTACGAGCAGTACTTC. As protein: CASRGTSGSYEQYF.

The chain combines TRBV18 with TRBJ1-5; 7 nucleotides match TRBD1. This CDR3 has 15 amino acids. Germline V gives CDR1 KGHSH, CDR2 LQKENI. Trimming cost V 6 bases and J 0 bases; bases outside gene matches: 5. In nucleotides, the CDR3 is TGTGCCAGCTCCCAAAACAGGGGTAGCAATCAGCCCCAGCATTTT. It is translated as CASSQNRGSNQPQHF.

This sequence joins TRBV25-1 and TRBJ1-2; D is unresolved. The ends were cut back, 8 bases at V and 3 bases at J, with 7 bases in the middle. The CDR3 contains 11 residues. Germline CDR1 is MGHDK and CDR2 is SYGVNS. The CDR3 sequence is CASRQDYGYTF. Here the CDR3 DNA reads TGTGCCAGCCGTCAGGACTATGGCTACACCTTC.

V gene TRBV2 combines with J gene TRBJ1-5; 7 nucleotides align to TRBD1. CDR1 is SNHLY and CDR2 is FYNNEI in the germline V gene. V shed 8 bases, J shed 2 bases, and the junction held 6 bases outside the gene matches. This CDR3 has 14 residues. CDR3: CASGRDRGNQPQHF. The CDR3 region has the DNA TGTGCCAGCGGCCGGGACAGAGGCAATCAGCCCCAGCATTTT.

The CDR3 sequence is CAISPQAGSYNEQFF. In nucleotides, the CDR3 is TGTGCCATCTCCCCACAGGCTGGCTCCTACAATGAGCAGTTCTTC. The chain is built from TRBV10-3 and TRBJ2-1; D is perhaps TRBD1 (5 bases). The CDR3 has 15 residues. V was trimmed by 8 bases and J by 0 bases, leaving 14 bases between them. CDR1 is ENHRY and CDR2 is SYGVKD in the germline V gene.

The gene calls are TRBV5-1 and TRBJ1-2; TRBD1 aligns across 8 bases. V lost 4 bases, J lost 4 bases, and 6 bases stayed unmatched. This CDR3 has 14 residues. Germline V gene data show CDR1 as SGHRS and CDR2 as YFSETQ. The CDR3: CASSGGQAGYGYTF. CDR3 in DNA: TGCGCCAGCAGCGGGGGACAGGCAGGCTATGGCTACACCTTC.

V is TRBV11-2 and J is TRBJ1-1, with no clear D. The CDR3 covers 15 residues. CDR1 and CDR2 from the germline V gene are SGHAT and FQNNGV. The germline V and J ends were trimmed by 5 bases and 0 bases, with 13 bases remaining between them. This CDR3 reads CASSPRWPLNTEAFF. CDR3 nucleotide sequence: TGTGCCAGCAGCCCGAGGTGGCCTCTGAACACTGAAGCTTTCTTT. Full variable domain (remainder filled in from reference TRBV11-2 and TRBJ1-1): EAGVAQSPRYKIIEKRQSVAFWCNPISGHATLYWYQQILGQGPKLLIQFQNNGVVDDSQLPKDRFSAERLKGVDSTLKIQPAKLEDSAVYLCASSPRWPLNTEAFFGQGTRLTVV.

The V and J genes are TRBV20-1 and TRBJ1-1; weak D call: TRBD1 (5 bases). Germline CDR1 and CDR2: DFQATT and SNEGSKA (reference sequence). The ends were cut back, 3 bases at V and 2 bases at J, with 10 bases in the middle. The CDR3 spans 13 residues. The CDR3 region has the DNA TGCAGTGCTAGTGGGGCAGTCAACACTGAAGCTTTCTTT. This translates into CSASGAVNTEAFF.

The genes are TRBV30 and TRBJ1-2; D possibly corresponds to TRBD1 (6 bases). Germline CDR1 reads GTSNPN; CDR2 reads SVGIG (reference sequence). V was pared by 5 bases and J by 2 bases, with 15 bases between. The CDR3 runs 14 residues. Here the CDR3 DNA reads TGTGCCTGGGTAGATTTTGACAGGAACTATGGCTACACCTTC. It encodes CAWVDFDRNYGYTF.

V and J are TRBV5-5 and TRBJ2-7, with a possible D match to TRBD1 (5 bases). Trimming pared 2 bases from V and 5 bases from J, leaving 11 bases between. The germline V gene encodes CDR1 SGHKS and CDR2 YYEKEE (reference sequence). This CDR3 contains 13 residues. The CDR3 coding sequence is TGTGCCAGCAGCTTCGAAGGCAGGGACGAGCAGTACGTC. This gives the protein CASSFEGRDEQYV.

The CDR3 coding sequence is TGTGCCAGCAGTGATCCGAGGGGGGGAAATGAAAAACTGTTTTTT. This translates into CASSDPRGGNEKLFF. This sequence joins TRBV6-1 and TRBJ1-4, with D maybe TRBD1 (6 bases). CDR3 size: 15 residues. Per the germline V gene, CDR1 is MNHNS and CDR2 is SASEGT. Between the trimmed V and J ends, which lost 3 bases and 5 bases, there was a span of 13 bases.

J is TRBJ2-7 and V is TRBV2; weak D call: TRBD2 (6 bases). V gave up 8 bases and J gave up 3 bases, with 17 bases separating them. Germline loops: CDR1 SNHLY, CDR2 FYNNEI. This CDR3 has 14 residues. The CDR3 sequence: CASGPFSGRYEQYF. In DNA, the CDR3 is TGTGCCAGCGGACCCTTTAGCGGACGCTACGAGCAGTACTTC.

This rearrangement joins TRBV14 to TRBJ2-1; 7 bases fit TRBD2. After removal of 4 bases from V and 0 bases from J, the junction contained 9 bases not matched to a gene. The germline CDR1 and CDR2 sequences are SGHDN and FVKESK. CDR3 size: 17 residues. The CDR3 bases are TGTGCCAGCAGCCCCTGGACTTTAGCGGGCTCCTACAATGAGCAGTTCTTC. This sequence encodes CASSPWTLAGSYNEQFF.

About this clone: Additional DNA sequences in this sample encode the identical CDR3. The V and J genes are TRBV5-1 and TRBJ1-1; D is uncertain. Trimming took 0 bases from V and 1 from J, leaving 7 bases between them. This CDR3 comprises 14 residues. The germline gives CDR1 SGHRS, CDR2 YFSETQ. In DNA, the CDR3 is TGCGCCAGCAGCTTGGTATCGGGGAACACTGAAGCTTTCTTT. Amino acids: CASSLVSGNTEAFF. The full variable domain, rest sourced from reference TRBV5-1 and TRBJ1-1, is KAGVTQTPRYLIKTRGQQVTLSCSPISGHRSVSWYQQTPGQGLQFLFEYFSETQRNKGNFPGRFSGRQFSNSRSEMNVSTLELGDSALYLCASSLVSGNTEAFFGQGTRLTVV.

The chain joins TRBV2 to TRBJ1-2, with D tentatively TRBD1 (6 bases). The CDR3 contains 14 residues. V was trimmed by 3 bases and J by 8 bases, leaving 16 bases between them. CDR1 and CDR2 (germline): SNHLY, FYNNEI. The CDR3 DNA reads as TGTGCCAGCAGTGAGCGGGGGGGCCCCAGCGGCTACACCTTC. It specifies CASSERGGPSGYTF.

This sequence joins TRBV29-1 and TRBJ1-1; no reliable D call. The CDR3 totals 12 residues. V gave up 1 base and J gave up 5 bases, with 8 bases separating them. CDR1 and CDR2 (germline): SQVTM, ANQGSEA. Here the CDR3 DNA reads TGCAGCGTTGAAGGGCGGACTACTGAAGCTTTCTTT. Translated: CSVEGRTTEAFF.